One and the same sample provided the 6 T cell receptor beta chains below, sequenced in a study of blood T cells in healthy people across ages. Using a J-beta primer mix together with a sample-barcoded 5' primer, a second PCR was run for roughly 7 to 12 cycles. TCRdb fed the 5' RACE reads into MiXCR, producing one record per CDR3 protein. The profile shows 1.8 million or so distinct CDR3 sequences, around 42% of them singletons. Material for sequencing was blood. Receptors were obtained from a human donor in good health.

This clonotype was observed a handful of times. The chain combines TRBV20-1 with TRBJ2-3, with 7 bases lining up with TRBD2. The CDR3 spans 15 residues. Germline values: CDR1 DFQATT, CDR2 SNEGSKA (reference sequence). V was pared by 6 bases and J by 2 bases, with 11 bases of the junction left unmatched. Here the CDR3 reads CSAAQLAESTDTQYF. The CDR3 region has the DNA TGCAGTGCCGCCCAGCTAGCGGAGTCCACAGATACGCAGTATTTT.

In DNA form, the CDR3 reads TGTGCCAGCAGCTTAGTCGGGTACACGGACACTGAAGCTTTCTTT. Amino acids: CASSLVGYTDTEAFF. This rearrangement joins TRBV7-2 to TRBJ1-1; D not certain. The V gene lost 1 base and the J gene lost 3 bases, with 12 bases spanning the gap. This CDR3 comprises 15 residues. The germline V gene encodes CDR1 SGHTA and CDR2 FQGNSA.

The table lists this clonotype with a few counts. The gene calls are TRBV7-2 and TRBJ2-2; D might be TRBD1 or TRBD2, each matching 5 bases. The CDR3 loop spans 15 amino acids. The germline CDR1 and CDR2 sequences are SGHTA and FQGNSA. Trimming cost V 2 bases and J 3 bases, with 10 bases left between them. The CDR3 region is CASSLQLGDTGELFF. CDR3 coding DNA: TGTGCCAGCAGCTTACAGCTGGGGGACACCGGGGAGCTGTTTTTT.

This clonotype has only a few counts. This chain uses TRBV20-1 with TRBJ1-5; perhaps TRBD1 as D (5 bases). The CDR3 sequence is 15 residues long. CDR1 DFQATT and CDR2 SNEGSKA come from the germline V gene (reference sequence). Trimming cost V 1 base and J 1 base, with 11 bases left between them. CDR3 in DNA: TGCAGTGCTAGAGGGGAAGGGGCAAGCAATCAGCCCCAGCATTTT. Translated: CSARGEGASNQPQHF.

This clonotype was observed once. The CDR3 DNA sequence: TGTGCCAGCAGCCAAGGCCCGGTAGGCGCGGAGACCCAGTACTTC. Its protein is CASSQGPVGAETQYF. The rearrangement joins TRBV3-1 to TRBJ2-5, with unresolved D. The CDR3 covers 15 residues. CDR1 is LGHDT and CDR2 is YNNKEL in the germline V gene (reference sequence). Trimming took 1 base from V and 5 from J, leaving 14 bases between them.

The chain joins TRBV7-9 to TRBJ2-1, with D possibly called TRBD1 or TRBD2 (5 bases each). This CDR3 has 17 amino acids. In germline, CDR1 is SEHNR, CDR2 FQNEAQ (reference sequence). The V gene lost 2 bases and the J gene lost 0 bases, with 14 bases spanning the gap. The CDR3 DNA reads as TGTGCCAGCAGCTTATATTTAGGTGGGGGCTCCTACAATGAGCAGTTCTTC. Residues: CASSLYLGGGSYNEQFF.